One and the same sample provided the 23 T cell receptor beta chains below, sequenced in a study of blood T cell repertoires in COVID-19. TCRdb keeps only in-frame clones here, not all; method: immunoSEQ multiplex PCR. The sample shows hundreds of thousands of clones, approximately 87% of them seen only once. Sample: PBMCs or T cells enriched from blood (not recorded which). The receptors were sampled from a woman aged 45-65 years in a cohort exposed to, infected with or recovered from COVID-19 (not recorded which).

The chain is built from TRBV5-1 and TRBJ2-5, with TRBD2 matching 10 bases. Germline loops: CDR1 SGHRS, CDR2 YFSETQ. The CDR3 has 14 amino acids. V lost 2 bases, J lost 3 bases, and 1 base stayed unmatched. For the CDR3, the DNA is TGCGCCAGCAGCTTCGGGACTAGCGAAGAGACCCAGTACTTC. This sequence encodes CASSFGTSEETQYF.

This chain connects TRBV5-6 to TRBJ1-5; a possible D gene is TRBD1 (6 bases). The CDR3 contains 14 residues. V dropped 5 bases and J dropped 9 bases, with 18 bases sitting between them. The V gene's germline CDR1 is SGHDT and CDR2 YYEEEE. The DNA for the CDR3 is TGTGCCAGCAGTAACAGGGCCGCTCGGGGGCCCCAGCATTTT. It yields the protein CASSNRAARGPQHF.

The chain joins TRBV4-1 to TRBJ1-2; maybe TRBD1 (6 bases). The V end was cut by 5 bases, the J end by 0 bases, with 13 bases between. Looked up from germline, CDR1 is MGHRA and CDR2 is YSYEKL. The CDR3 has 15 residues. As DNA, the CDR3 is TGCGCCAGCAGCTATAACAGGGCAGCTAACTATGGCTACACCTTC. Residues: CASSYNRAANYGYTF.

The CDR3 DNA sequence: TGTGCCAGCAGCTCTAGGACAGGGGGCAAAGATTCACCCCTCCACTTT. It translates to CASSSRTGGKDSPLHF. This chain uses TRBV6-6 with TRBJ1-6; TRBD1 matches at 11 bases. This CDR3 region has 16 residues. Trimming took 6 bases from V and 8 from J; bases not matched to a gene: 9. In germline, CDR1 is MNHNY, CDR2 SVGAGI (reference sequence).

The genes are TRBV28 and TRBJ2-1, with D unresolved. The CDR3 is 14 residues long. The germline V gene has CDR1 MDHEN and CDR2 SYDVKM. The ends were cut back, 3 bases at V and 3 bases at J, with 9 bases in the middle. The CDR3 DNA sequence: TGTGCCAGCAGTTTGGTGGTCAGCTACAATGAGCAGTTCTTC. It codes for CASSLVVSYNEQFF.

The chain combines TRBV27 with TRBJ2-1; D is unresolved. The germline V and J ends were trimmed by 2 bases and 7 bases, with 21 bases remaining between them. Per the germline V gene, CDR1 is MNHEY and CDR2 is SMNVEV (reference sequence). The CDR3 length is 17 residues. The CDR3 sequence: CASSLLGQAKALNEQFF. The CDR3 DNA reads TGTGCCAGCAGTTTACTTGGGCAGGCAAAGGCATTAAATGAGCAGTTCTTC.

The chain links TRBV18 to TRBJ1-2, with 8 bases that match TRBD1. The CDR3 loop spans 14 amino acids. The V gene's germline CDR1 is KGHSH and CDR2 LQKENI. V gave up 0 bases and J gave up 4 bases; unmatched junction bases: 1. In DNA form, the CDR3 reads TGTGCCAGCTCACCACCCGGGACAGGCTATGGCTACACCTTC. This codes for CASSPPGTGYGYTF.

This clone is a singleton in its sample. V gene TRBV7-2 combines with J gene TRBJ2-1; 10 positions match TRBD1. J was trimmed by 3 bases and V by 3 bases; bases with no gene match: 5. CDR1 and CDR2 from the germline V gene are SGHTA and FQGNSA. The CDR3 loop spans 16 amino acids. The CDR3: CASSFLGTGVYNEQFF. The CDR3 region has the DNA TGTGCCAGCAGCTTTTTGGGGACAGGGGTCTACAATGAGCAGTTCTTC.

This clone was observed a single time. Here the CDR3 reads CASTRVVASDVGLSGNTIYF. The CDR3 nucleotides are TGCGCCAGCACCAGAGTGGTGGCGAGTGATGTGGGGCTCTCTGGAAACACCATATATTTT. The chain uses TRBV4-1 and TRBJ1-3; tentative D call: TRBD1 (5 bases). The V end lost 7 bases, the J end lost 0 bases, and 28 bases lay between the germline ends. Per the germline V gene, CDR1 is MGHRA and CDR2 is YSYEKL. The CDR3 contains 20 residues.

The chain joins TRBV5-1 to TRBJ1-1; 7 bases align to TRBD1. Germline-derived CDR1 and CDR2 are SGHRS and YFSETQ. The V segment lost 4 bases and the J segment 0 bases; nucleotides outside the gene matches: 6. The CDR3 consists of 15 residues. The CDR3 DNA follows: TGCGCCAGCAGCCGGGACAGTGGATTGAACACTGAAGCTTTCTTT. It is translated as CASSRDSGLNTEAFF.

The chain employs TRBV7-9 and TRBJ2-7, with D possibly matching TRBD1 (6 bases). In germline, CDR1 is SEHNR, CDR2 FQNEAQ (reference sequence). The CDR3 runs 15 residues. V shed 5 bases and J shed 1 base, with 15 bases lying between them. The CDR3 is CASSGGTSYSYEQYF. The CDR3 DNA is TGTGCCAGCAGCGGTGGGACATCCTATTCCTACGAGCAGTACTTC.

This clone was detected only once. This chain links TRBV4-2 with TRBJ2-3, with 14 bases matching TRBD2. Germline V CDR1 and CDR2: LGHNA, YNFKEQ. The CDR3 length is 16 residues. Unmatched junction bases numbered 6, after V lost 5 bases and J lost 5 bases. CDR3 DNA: TGTGCCAGCAGCTCCCTGACTAGCGGGGGGGGAGATACGCAGTATTTT. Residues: CASSSLTSGGGDTQYF.

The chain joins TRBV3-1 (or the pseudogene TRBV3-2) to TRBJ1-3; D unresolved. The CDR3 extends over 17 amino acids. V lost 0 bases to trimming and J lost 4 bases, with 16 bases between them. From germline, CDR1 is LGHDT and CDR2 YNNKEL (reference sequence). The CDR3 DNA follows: TGTGCCAGCAGCCAAGATACGCGGGCAGAAGGGGGAAACACCATATATTTT. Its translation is CASSQDTRAEGGNTIYF.

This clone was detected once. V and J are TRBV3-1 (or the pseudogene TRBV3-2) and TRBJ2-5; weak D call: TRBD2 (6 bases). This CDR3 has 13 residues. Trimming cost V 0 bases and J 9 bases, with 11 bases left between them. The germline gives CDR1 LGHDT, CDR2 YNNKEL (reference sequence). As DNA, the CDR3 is TGTGCCAGCAGCCAAGATTTGGGGGGTGCCCAGTACTTC. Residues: CASSQDLGGAQYF.

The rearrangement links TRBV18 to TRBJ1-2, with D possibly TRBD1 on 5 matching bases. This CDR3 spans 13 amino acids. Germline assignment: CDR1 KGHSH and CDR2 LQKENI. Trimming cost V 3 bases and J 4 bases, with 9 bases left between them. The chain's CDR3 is CASSPQGTYGYTF. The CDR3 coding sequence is TGTGCCAGCTCACCTCAGGGAACCTATGGCTACACCTTC.

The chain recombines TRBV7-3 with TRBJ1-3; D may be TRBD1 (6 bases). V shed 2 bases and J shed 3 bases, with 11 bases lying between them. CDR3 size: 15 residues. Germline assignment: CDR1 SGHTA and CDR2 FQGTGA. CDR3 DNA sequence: TGTGCCAGCAGCTTATCGGCAGGGGATGGAAACACCATATATTTT. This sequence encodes CASSLSAGDGNTIYF.

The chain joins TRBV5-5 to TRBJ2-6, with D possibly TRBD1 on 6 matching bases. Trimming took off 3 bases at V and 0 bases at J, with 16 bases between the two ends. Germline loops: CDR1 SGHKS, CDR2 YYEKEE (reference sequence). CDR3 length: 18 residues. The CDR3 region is CASSSSGTPSSGANVLTF. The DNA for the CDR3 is TGTGCCAGCAGCTCCTCCGGGACACCAAGCTCTGGGGCCAACGTCCTGACTTTC.

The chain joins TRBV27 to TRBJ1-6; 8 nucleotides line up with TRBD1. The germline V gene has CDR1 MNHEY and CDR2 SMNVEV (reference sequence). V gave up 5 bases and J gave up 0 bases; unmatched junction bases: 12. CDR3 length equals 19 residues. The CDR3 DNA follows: TGTGCCAGCAGTCCCGCCGGACAGGGAGGAAGCTCCTATAATTCACCCCTCCACTTT. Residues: CASSPAGQGGSSYNSPLHF.

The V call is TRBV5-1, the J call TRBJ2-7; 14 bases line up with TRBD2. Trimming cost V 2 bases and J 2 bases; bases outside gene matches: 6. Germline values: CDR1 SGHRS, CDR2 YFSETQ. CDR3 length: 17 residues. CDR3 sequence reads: CASSFQTSGGAAYEQYF. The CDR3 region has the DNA TGCGCCAGCAGCTTCCAGACTAGCGGGGGGGCGGCCTACGAGCAGTACTTC.

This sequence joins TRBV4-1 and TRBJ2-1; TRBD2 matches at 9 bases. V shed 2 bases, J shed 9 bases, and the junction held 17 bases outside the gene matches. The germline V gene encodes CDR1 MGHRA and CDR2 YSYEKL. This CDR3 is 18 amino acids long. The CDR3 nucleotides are TGCGCCAGCAGCCAACTCGGACTAGCGAAGTCCTCGGGTAGTGAGCAGTTCTTC. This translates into CASSQLGLAKSSGSEQFF.

This CDR3 reads CASSQGRGLRSYEQYF. The CDR3 DNA reads TGCGCCAGCAGTCAGGGACGAGGACTAAGATCCTACGAGCAGTACTTC. V usage is TRBV4-1 and J usage is TRBJ2-7; D possibly corresponds to TRBD2 (6 bases). The CDR3 is made up of 16 amino acids. V was shortened by 6 bases and J by 1 base, with 19 bases between the two germline ends. Germline CDR1 MGHRA, CDR2 YSYEKL.

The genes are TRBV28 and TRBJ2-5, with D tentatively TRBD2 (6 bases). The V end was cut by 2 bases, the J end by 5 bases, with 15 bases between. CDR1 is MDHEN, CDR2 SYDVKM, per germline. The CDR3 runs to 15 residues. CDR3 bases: TGTGCCAGCAGTTTACTGTTACTAGCTATTGAGACCCAGTACTTC. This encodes CASSLLLLAIETQYF.

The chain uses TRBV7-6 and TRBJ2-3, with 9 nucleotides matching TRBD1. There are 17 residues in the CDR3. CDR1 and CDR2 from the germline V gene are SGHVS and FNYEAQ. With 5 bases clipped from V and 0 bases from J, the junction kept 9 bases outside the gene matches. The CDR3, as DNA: TGTGCCAGCAGCCTCGGACAGGGGACAATTAGCACAGATACGCAGTATTTT. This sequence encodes CASSLGQGTISTDTQYF.